This passage covers 27 T cell receptor beta chains from one sample sequenced in a study of cytomegalovirus exposure and HLA in healthy donors. It was with 60 Vbeta and 13 Jbeta primers that the PCR ran. TCRdb's table, derived via immunoSEQ multiplex PCR, lists solely in-frame clones and lacks some. Among tens of thousands of clones, about 73% were seen once, and the ten largest hold less than 4.5%. What was sequenced was PBMCs. The receptor set was obtained from a man aged 40-49 years in good health and CMV-seronegative.

This clone showed up just a few times. The chain employs TRBV6-5 and TRBJ2-1; the match to TRBD2 covers 10 bases. The germline CDR1 and CDR2 sequences are MNHEY and SVGAGI. The CDR3 covers 15 residues. The V segment lost 7 bases and the J segment 3 bases; nucleotides outside the gene matches: 6. CDR3 in amino acids: CASTWGLASYNEQFF. CDR3 DNA sequence: TGTGCCAGCACCTGGGGACTAGCGAGCTACAATGAGCAGTTCTTC.

The chain is built from TRBV7-6 and TRBJ1-2; D is possibly TRBD1 (6 bases). V lost 1 base and J 4 bases, leaving 13 bases between the germline ends. The CDR3 loop spans 15 amino acids. CDR1 and CDR2 from the germline V gene are SGHVS and FNYEAQ. The DNA of the CDR3 is TGTGCCAGCAGCTTAGGGACGACAGGTAGCTATGGCTACACCTTC. Its protein product is CASSLGTTGSYGYTF.

The rearrangement uses TRBV6-5 and TRBJ2-7; possibly TRBD2 for D (6 bases). With 6 bases removed from V and 3 bases from J, the gap between germline ends came to 15 bases. Germline V gene sequence: CDR1 MNHEY, CDR2 SVGAGI. The CDR3 extends over 14 amino acids. The CDR3 protein is CASSPYGSHYEQYF. CDR3 bases: TGTGCCAGCAGCCCCTACGGGAGTCACTACGAGCAGTACTTC.

The count of this clone is one. The genes are TRBV7-6 and TRBJ2-1; the match to TRBD2 covers 10 bases. The CDR3 is 16 amino acids. Germline V CDR1 and CDR2: SGHVS, FNYEAQ. With 3 bases clipped from V and 6 bases from J, the junction kept 8 bases outside the gene matches. The CDR3 DNA sequence: TGTGCCAGCAGCTTCGGTTTACTAGCGGGGAGCAATGAGCAGTTCTTC. Its translation: CASSFGLLAGSNEQFF.

The chain recombines TRBV6-6 with TRBJ2-7, with TRBD1 as a possible D gene (6 bases). Trimming took off 5 bases at V and 4 bases at J, with 18 bases between the two ends. Looked up from germline, CDR1 is MNHNY and CDR2 is SVGAGI (reference sequence). CDR3 length: 15 residues. The CDR3, as DNA: TGTGCCAGCAGTCCCCCCGGCAGGGGAAAATACGAGCAGTACTTC. Translation: CASSPPGRGKYEQYF.

The gene calls are TRBV9 and TRBJ2-7; 9 bases agree with TRBD1. V gave up 4 bases and J gave up 2 bases; unmatched junction bases: 7. Germline V lookup: CDR1 SGDLS, CDR2 YYNGEE. This CDR3 contains 15 residues. The CDR3 reads CASSPGTGPTYEQYF. The CDR3 DNA follows: TGTGCCAGCAGCCCGGGGACAGGGCCAACCTACGAGCAGTACTTC.

This rearrangement joins TRBV10-1 to TRBJ2-1; 13 bases map to TRBD2. With 10 bases clipped from V and 6 bases from J, the junction kept 6 bases outside the gene matches. Germline V gene lookup returns CDR1 WNHNN and CDR2 SYGVQD (reference sequence). The CDR3 is made up of 14 amino acids. DNA of the CDR3: TGCGCCACGGCGACTAGCGGGAGGAGCAATGAGCAGTTCTTC. It translates to CATATSGRSNEQFF.

The chain links TRBV2 to TRBJ2-3; D gene unclear. The CDR3 consists of 14 residues. Per the germline V gene, CDR1 is SNHLY and CDR2 is FYNNEI. V was trimmed by 2 bases and J by 0 bases, leaving 6 bases between them. The CDR3 coding sequence is TGTGCCAGCAGTGAAACATGGAGCACAGATACGCAGTATTTT. Amino acid sequence: CASSETWSTDTQYF.

The chain recombines TRBV5-1 with TRBJ2-5, with 9 bases that match TRBD2. Trimming at V came to 5 bases and at J to 2 bases, leaving 10 bases not matched to a gene. Per the germline V gene, CDR1 is SGHRS and CDR2 is YFSETQ. The CDR3 is made up of 16 amino acids. This chain's CDR3 is CASRVVPSGNQETQYF. The CDR3 DNA is TGCGCCAGCAGGGTTGTGCCTAGCGGGAATCAAGAGACCCAGTACTTC.

The chain couples TRBV7-2 to TRBJ1-5; D might be TRBD1 (6 bases). V lost 2 bases to trimming and J lost 3 bases, with 11 bases between them. The CDR3 runs to 15 residues. Germline-derived CDR1 and CDR2 are SGHTA and FQGNSA. Here the CDR3 DNA reads TGTGCCAGCAGCTTACAAGGACAGCTCAATCAGCCCCAGCATTTT. Its protein is CASSLQGQLNQPQHF.

The CDR3 here is CASGQGRSTEAFF. DNA of the CDR3: TGTGCCAGCGGACAGGGGCGCTCCACTGAAGCTTTCTTT. This chain connects TRBV27 to TRBJ1-1, with 9 bases lining up with TRBD1. The CDR3 spans 13 residues. Germline V gene data show CDR1 as MNHEY and CDR2 as SMNVEV (reference sequence). J gave up 4 bases and V 8 bases, and 5 bases lay outside the gene matches.

The chain is built from TRBV7-3 and TRBJ2-7, with 7 bases matching TRBD2. CDR1 and CDR2 (germline): SGHTA, FQGTGA. The CDR3 runs 16 residues. Trimming cost V 3 bases and J 7 bases; bases outside gene matches: 15. The CDR3 DNA follows: TGTGCCAGCAGCTTTCAGCCCAGCGGGAAGGTAGAGGAGCAGTACTTC. Its translation: CASSFQPSGKVEEQYF.

The chain employs TRBV15 and TRBJ2-2; 10 bases fit TRBD2. There are 16 residues in the CDR3. With 0 bases clipped from V and 7 bases from J, the junction kept 5 bases outside the gene matches. Germline V lookup: CDR1 LNHNV, CDR2 YYDKDF (reference sequence). The CDR3 loop is CATSRDGTSDHGELFF. DNA for the CDR3: TGTGCCACCAGCAGAGACGGGACTAGCGATCACGGGGAGCTGTTTTTT.

A few counts support this clone. V usage is TRBV4-3 and J usage is TRBJ2-5, with TRBD2 as a possible D gene (6 bases). The CDR3 length is 13 residues. The germline V gene has CDR1 LGHNA and CDR2 YSLEER. Trimming stripped 1 base from V and 4 bases from J, with 7 bases between. The DNA for the CDR3 is TGCGCCAGCAGCCAAGTACTAGCAGAGACCCAGTACTTC. It encodes CASSQVLAETQYF.

The chain is built from TRBV16 and TRBJ1-1; possibly TRBD1 for D (6 bases). Germline loops: CDR1 KGHSY, CDR2 FQNENV. V dropped 5 bases and J dropped 5 bases, with 18 bases sitting between them. The CDR3 spans 15 residues. The CDR3 sequence: CASSAETGLGTEAFF. DNA for the CDR3: TGTGCCAGCAGCGCCGAGACAGGTTTGGGTACTGAAGCTTTCTTT.

V usage is TRBV4-1 and J usage is TRBJ2-1; TRBD2 agrees at 7 bases. The CDR3 has 14 amino acids. The J segment lost 9 bases and the V segment lost 5 bases, leaving 10 bases of the junction unmatched. The germline CDR1 and CDR2 sequences are MGHRA and YSYEKL. CDR3 amino acids: CASSSSRREFEQFF. The CDR3 DNA follows: TGCGCCAGCAGCTCAAGTCGGCGGGAGTTTGAGCAGTTCTTC.

The rearrangement joins TRBV11-2 to TRBJ1-1; no clear D. Germline loops: CDR1 SGHAT, CDR2 FQNNGV. This CDR3 spans 15 amino acids. Deletions cut 3 bases from V and 3 bases from J, with 14 bases between. The DNA for the CDR3 is TGTGCCAGCAGCTTTGGGGTCCTGGGAGACACTGAAGCTTTCTTT. Protein: CASSFGVLGDTEAFF.

V is TRBV6-6 and J is TRBJ2-1, with a possible D match to TRBD2 (6 bases). The CDR3 contains 15 residues. Trimming took off 0 bases at V and 4 bases at J, with 10 bases between the two ends. Germline CDR1 reads MNHNY; CDR2 reads SVGAGI (reference sequence). The DNA for the CDR3 is TGTGCCAGCAGTTACTCCGGGACTCCTTACAATGAGCAGTTCTTC. It is translated as CASSYSGTPYNEQFF.

The chain uses TRBV7-6 and TRBJ2-7, with TRBD2 matching 7 bases. Germline CDR1 SGHVS, CDR2 FNYEAQ. CDR3 length equals 15 residues. Trimming took 1 base from V and 3 from J; bases not matched to a gene: 6. For the CDR3, the DNA is TGTGCCAGCAGCTTAGAGCGGGGCCTGGGCTACGAGCAGTACTTC. It encodes CASSLERGLGYEQYF.

This clone was counted between two and nine times. The rearrangement links TRBV4-3 to TRBJ2-7, with 10 bases that match TRBD1. The CDR3 is made up of 15 amino acids. CDR1 LGHNA and CDR2 YSLEER come from the germline V gene. J gave up 7 bases and V 0 bases, and 6 bases lay outside the gene matches. CDR3 nucleotides: TGCGCCAGCAGCCAAGATTTGGGACAGGGGTTTGAGCAGTACTTC. Protein product: CASSQDLGQGFEQYF.

The rearrangement joins TRBV2 to TRBJ2-2; the D is unclear. Germline CDR1 and CDR2: SNHLY and FYNNEI. The CDR3 spans 12 residues. Trimming removed 7 bases from V and 7 bases from J, with 10 bases in between. CDR3 sequence: CASTEAGGELFF. The CDR3 DNA is TGTGCCAGCACTGAGGCAGGCGGGGAGCTGTTTTTT.

The DNA for the CDR3 is TGTGCCTGGAGTGTACAGGGAATAGCGGGAGGGCCGGACGGGGAGCTGTTTTTT. This gives the protein CAWSVQGIAGGPDGELFF. This sequence joins TRBV30 and TRBJ2-2, with 11 bases fitting TRBD2. Germline assignment: CDR1 GTSNPN and CDR2 SVGIG (reference sequence). The J segment lost 7 bases and the V segment lost 0 bases, leaving 13 bases of the junction unmatched. There are 18 residues in the CDR3.

This clone was counted only a few times. The chain recombines TRBV5-4 with TRBJ1-1; 9 bases fit TRBD1. The CDR3 is 17 amino acids. The junction had 6 bases not matched to a gene; V was cut back by 0 bases and J by 0 bases. Germline lookup yields CDR1 SGHNT and CDR2 YYREEE (reference sequence). The CDR3 loop reads CASSLGQGVVVNTEAFF. CDR3 sequence (DNA): TGTGCCAGCAGCTTGGGACAGGGGGTTGTGGTGAACACTGAAGCTTTCTTT.

This chain's CDR3 is CASTGSNEKLFF. The CDR3 DNA reads TGTGCCAGCACAGGTTCTAATGAAAAACTGTTTTTT. The rearrangement uses TRBV5-6 and TRBJ1-4; no reliable D call. The V and J ends lost 6 bases and 3 bases respectively, with 6 bases between them. Germline CDR1 and CDR2: SGHDT and YYEEEE. This CDR3 spans 12 amino acids.

In its sample, this clone was seen once. The chain joins TRBV7-2 to TRBJ2-1; tentative D call: TRBD2 (5 bases). The germline CDR1 and CDR2 sequences are SGHTA and FQGNSA. This CDR3 contains 15 residues. The V end lost 2 bases, the J end lost 8 bases, and 16 bases lay between the germline ends. The DNA for the CDR3 is TGTGCCAGCAGCTTAAAGCTTATCCTCGGGGATGAGCAGTTCTTC. Translation: CASSLKLILGDEQFF. Based on the CDR3 plus reference TRBV7-2 and TRBJ2-1, the full variable domain is GAGVSQSPSNKVTEKGKDVELRCDPISGHTALYWYRQSLGQGLEFLIYFQGNSAPDKSGLPSDRFSAERTGGSVSTLTIQRTQQEDSAVYLCASSLKLILGDEQFFGPGTRLTVL.

J is TRBJ2-5 and V is TRBV2, with 8 positions matching TRBD2. Losses at the gene ends were 2 bases for V and 3 bases for J; bases not matched to a gene: 5. The CDR3 is 15 amino acids. Germline-derived CDR1 and CDR2 are SNHLY and FYNNEI. The CDR3 DNA is TGTGCCAGCAGTGAACGGGGCGGGGGGAAAGAGACCCAGTACTTC. This encodes CASSERGGGKETQYF.

The rearrangement links TRBV19 to TRBJ1-5; D is possibly TRBD1 (6 bases). The CDR3 sequence is 13 residues long. Trimming left V 3 bases short and J 8 bases short, with 11 bases between. Germline CDR1 reads LNHDA; CDR2 reads SQIVND (reference sequence). The CDR3 DNA sequence: TGTGCCAGTAGTATGGGGCAGGGGAAGCCCCAGCATTTT. This sequence encodes CASSMGQGKPQHF. Using reference TRBV19 and TRBJ1-5 for the parts outside the CDR3, the full variable domain is DGGITQSPKYLFRKEGQNVTLSCEQNLNHDAMYWYRQDPGQGLRLIYYSQIVNDFQKGDIAEGYSVSREKKESFPLTVTSAQKNPTAFYLCASSMGQGKPQHFGDGTRLSIL.